This TCR beta chain originates from a study of blood T cells in healthy people across ages (dated by TCRdb to 2015 to 2017). Concerning the study at large: In model experiments, roughly one uniquely barcoded TCR beta cDNA molecule per two T cells was captured by template switching. Using deep sequencing normalized with unique cDNA molecular identifiers, the study measured how TCR beta repertoire diversity changes with age. The donors were split into four age groups: young (average about 15 years), middle-aged (about 40), aged (approximately 60) and long-lived (roughly 86). To avoid experimental bias, donors of different ages were spread randomly across the sequencing lanes. Using the same blood draw, the study looked at two additional independent replicas of 1 million unique cDNA reads for two donors, one aged 18 to 30 and the other aged 80 or older.

On this clonotype: What antigen it recognizes has not been identified. A much larger clone sits a single nucleotide away, making a read error possible.

Points the paper makes about the study in general: Since profiling was done on bulk unsorted PBMCs, naive and antigen-experienced compartments could not be conclusively compared. Compared with the aged group, the long-lived group had more naive CD4+ T cells, fewer expanded clones and increased TCR diversity, a pattern suggesting age selection. Because the CMV infection status of the donors was unknown, age-related changes in expanded clonotypes may potentially have been confounded. As age increased, observed TCR beta diversity per million T cells dropped in a roughly linear way, and a significant reduction was already evident by age 40. Observed TCR beta diversity correlated strongly with the percentage of naive T cells measured by flow cytometry. Total diversity estimates from one million sequenced T cells were considered lower bounds and underestimates.

The 39 donors, aged 6 to 90 years, were systemically healthy Caucasian individuals from Russia. Each donor gave approximately 10 milliliters of peripheral blood, collected into EDTA-treated Vacutainer tubes. Ficoll-Paque density-gradient centrifugation was used to isolate PBMCs, with at least 6 million obtained per sample. Trizol reagent was used to extract total RNA from PBMCs, with at least 6 micrograms per sample. The percentages of naive CD45RAhigh/CD27high T cells were determined by flow cytometry on a PBMC aliquot from every donor. For CDR1 and CDR2, the germline V gene (reference sequence) lists PRHDT and FYEKMQ. V loses 0 bases of germline sequence and J loses 6 bases, and the interval between the two ends is 14 bases. From cysteine to phenylalanine, the CDR3 is 15 amino acids long. CDR3 DNA only is kept here, 45 bases in frame from base 1. Library preparation used 5' RACE. Data came from an Illumina HiSeq 2500. The second PCR ran for about 7 to 11 cycles and used a J-beta primer mix along with a sample-barcoded 5' primer. A template-switch 5' adaptor carrying 12 random nucleotides introduced a unique molecular identifier onto each TCR beta cDNA molecule. Each sample yielded at least 2.5 million CDR3-containing paired-end reads. First-strand cDNA synthesis was performed from all RNA using the Mint cDNA synthesis kit, with priming by a TRBC-specific oligonucleotide. After uracil-DNA glycosylase treatment, a first 18-cycle PCR used universal primers M1SS and BC2_uni_R on all cDNA. Per the authors' processing: Normalization of each sample was performed by random selection of 1 million high-quality reads, each carrying a distinct molecular identifier. Reads with shared molecular identifiers were discarded instead of being binned into consensus sequences. MiTCR, run with a Q25 quality threshold and the strictest error-elimination algorithm, handled CDR3 identification, clonotype clustering and error correction. A nonparametric unseen species model with Euler transformation was used to estimate lower-bound total TCR beta diversity. The public reads were quality trimmed at Q25 with fastp and then assembled into clones with MiXCR by TCRdb, keeping productive beta chains. Rows with a matching CDR3 protein are joined into one entry that keeps the most common DNA and genes. The V and J calls, along with clone size, are taken from TCRdb and not from the paper's own processing. The sample data list 730,000 or so distinct CDR3 sequences, and roughly two fifths of these were observed just once. Of the sample, 20% to 25% is held by the ten largest clones.

The chain employs TRBV13 and TRBJ1-2; TRBD1 is possibly the D segment (5 matching bases). The sequenced sample was blood. This sequence originates from a woman aged 60 to 75 in good health. The CDR3 here reads CASSLGGVSNHGYTF. The DNA sequence reads TGTGCCAGCAGCTTAGGAGGGGTATCCAACCATGGCTACACCTTC.